The 28 T cell receptor beta chains given below trace back to one sample, sequenced in a study of T cells expressing NK-cell markers. TCRdb re-called the 5' RACE reads and shows each CDR3 protein once, DNA omitted. Its clone listing holds roughly 350,000 distinct CDR3 sequences. Sequencing was performed on blood T cells: a sorted CD56 or NKG2C T cell subset, CD4+ or CD8+ T cells, or bulk PBMC T cells (not recorded which). The receptors come from a man aged 18 to 69 in good health.

V usage is TRBV20-1 and J usage is TRBJ2-7; TCRdb selects TRBD2, and the lack of DNA leaves this call unchecked. From germline, CDR1 is DFQATT and CDR2 SNEGSKA (reference sequence). The CDR3 length is 14 residues. CDR3 amino acids: CSARGTSGFYEQYF.

V and J are TRBV6-5 and TRBJ2-5; the TCRdb call, TRBD2, lacks DNA for checking. CDR3 length: 13 amino acids. Germline V gene data show CDR1 as MNHEY and CDR2 as SVGAGI. The CDR3 region is CASSFSGPGTQYF.

The chain combines TRBV6-5 with TRBJ2-1. CDR1 is MNHEY, CDR2 SVGAGI, per germline. The CDR3 runs 13 residues. CDR3 sequence reads: CASSYLGHNEQFF.

This CDR3 reads CASSQGTAATNEKLFF. The V gene is TRBV5-8, the J gene TRBJ1-4; the D call of TRBD1 rests on TCRdb alone, since no DNA is present to check it. This CDR3 has 16 amino acids. CDR1 and CDR2 (germline): SGHTS, YDEGEE.

The V call is TRBV9, the J call TRBJ2-5. Germline values: CDR1 SGDLS, CDR2 YYNGEE. The CDR3 contains 13 residues. The chain's CDR3 is CASSPWTTETQYF. The full variable domain, its missing parts supplied by reference TRBV9 and TRBJ2-5, is DSGVTQTPKHLITATGQRVTLRCSPRSGDLSVYWYQQSLDQGLQFLIQYYNGEERAKGNILERFSAQQFPDLHSELNLSSLELGDSALYFCASSPWTTETQYFGPGTRLLVL.

The J gene is TRBJ2-3, the V gene TRBV18; TCRdb selects TRBD2, and the lack of DNA leaves this call unchecked. The CDR3 runs to 20 residues. The germline V gene encodes CDR1 KGHSH and CDR2 LQKENI. The CDR3 loop is CASSPGTSGGPTLKGDTQYF.

This chain's CDR3 is CASAPVVSYNEQFF. This sequence joins TRBV2 and TRBJ2-1. CDR3 length: 14 residues. Germline CDR1 is SNHLY and CDR2 is FYNNEI.

This sequence joins TRBV7-9 and TRBJ2-1; TCRdb calls TRBD1, which cannot be checked without DNA. The CDR3 runs 15 residues. Germline V gene lookup returns CDR1 SEHNR and CDR2 FQNEAQ (reference sequence). This chain's CDR3 is CASSPRAGATVEQFF.

The V gene is TRBV9, the J gene TRBJ1-2; the D call from TCRdb, TRBD1, cannot be confirmed without DNA. Germline V gene sequence: CDR1 SGDLS, CDR2 YYNGEE. The length of the CDR3 is 14 residues. The CDR3 protein is CASTIDRVGYGYTF.

The chain couples TRBV10-3 to TRBJ2-1; there is no DNA to check the TCRdb D call of TRBD1. The CDR3 is 14 residues long. The germline V gene encodes CDR1 ENHRY and CDR2 SYGVKD. CDR3: CAIRGQVGYNEQFF.

The V call is TRBV9, the J call TRBJ2-1; the TRBD1 assignment by TCRdb is unverifiable without DNA. Germline CDR1 is SGDLS and CDR2 is YYNGEE. There are 15 residues in the CDR3. CDR3 loop: CASSVVGTPRNEQFF.

CDR3 residues: CASSVAPGTQYEQYF. The chain links TRBV9 to TRBJ2-7; TCRdb designates TRBD2, a call that cannot be tested without DNA. Germline CDR1 reads SGDLS; CDR2 reads YYNGEE. The CDR3 is 15 amino acids. Full variable domain (outside the CDR3, taken from reference TRBV9 and TRBJ2-7): DSGVTQTPKHLITATGQRVTLRCSPRSGDLSVYWYQQSLDQGLQFLIQYYNGEERAKGNILERFSAQQFPDLHSELNLSSLELGDSALYFCASSVAPGTQYEQYFGPGTRLTVT.

The chain is built from TRBV5-1 and TRBJ1-2; TCRdb's D call, TRBD1, is unchecked because there is no DNA. This CDR3 has 15 amino acids. In germline, CDR1 is SGHRS, CDR2 YFSETQ. CDR3 sequence reads: CASSLGSRGTNGYTF.

The chain couples TRBV7-8 to TRBJ1-2. The CDR3 length is 11 residues. Germline values: CDR1 SGHVS, CDR2 FQNEAQ. The CDR3 sequence is CASSLVGGYTF.

The rearrangement joins TRBV7-9 to TRBJ2-1; without DNA, the TCRdb call of TRBD2 cannot be checked. Germline V gives CDR1 SEHNR, CDR2 FQNEAQ (reference sequence). The CDR3 has 16 amino acids. This CDR3 is CASSLTSGGSGNEQFF.

V usage is TRBV7-3 and J usage is TRBJ1-1; TCRdb reports TRBD1, a call that lacks DNA to check it against. The CDR3 contains 16 residues. Germline CDR1 and CDR2: SGHTA and FQGTGA. The CDR3 reads CASSLNAQGANTEAFF.

The chain couples TRBV7-2 to TRBJ1-5; TCRdb gives TRBD1 as the D gene, but with no DNA this cannot be confirmed. Looked up from germline, CDR1 is SGHTA and CDR2 is FQGNSA. CDR3 length: 14 amino acids. This CDR3 is CASSLLPGQDAQHF.

The chain combines TRBV7-7 with TRBJ2-2. Germline assignment: CDR1 SSHAT and CDR2 FNYEAQ (reference sequence). This CDR3 contains 16 residues. The CDR3 sequence is CASSPSTPTNTGELFF.

This rearrangement joins TRBV5-1 to TRBJ2-1; TCRdb's D gene call, TRBD1, goes unchecked for lack of DNA. The germline gives CDR1 SGHRS, CDR2 YFSETQ. This CDR3 contains 16 residues. The CDR3 here is CASSTLTGVLGNEQFF.

The chain employs TRBV18 and TRBJ1-2. CDR3 size: 15 residues. Looked up from germline, CDR1 is KGHSH and CDR2 is LQKENI. The CDR3 sequence: CASSPTQITHYGYTF.

The chain is built from TRBV5-8 and TRBJ1-1. CDR1 is SGHTS, CDR2 YDEGEE, per germline. The CDR3 spans 14 residues. CDR3 region: CASSLETTNTEAFF.

This chain connects TRBV15 to TRBJ2-1. CDR3 length equals 16 residues. Germline V lookup: CDR1 LNHNV, CDR2 YYDKDF (reference sequence). CDR3 region: CATSRDGVRRSNEQFF.

The CDR3 is CASSDWRANQPQHF. The chain joins TRBV2 to TRBJ1-5. From germline, CDR1 is SNHLY and CDR2 FYNNEI. The CDR3 loop spans 14 amino acids.

The J gene is TRBJ1-4, the V gene TRBV12-3 or TRBV12-4; TCRdb names TRBD1, which stays unverified in the absence of DNA. The CDR3 is 14 residues long. The CDR3 is CASSLRGTNEKLFF.

The J gene is TRBJ1-2, the V gene TRBV7-9; the TCRdb D gene call, TRBD1, has no DNA to confirm it. CDR3 length: 14 amino acids. The germline CDR1 and CDR2 sequences are SEHNR and FQNEAQ (reference sequence). This CDR3 is CASSTSTGAYGYTF.

This chain links TRBV14 with TRBJ2-5; with no DNA, the TCRdb D assignment of TRBD1 cannot be verified. The germline CDR1 and CDR2 sequences are SGHDN and FVKESK. This CDR3 has 15 amino acids. The CDR3: CASSQDGGKRETQYF.

The genes are TRBV20-1 and TRBJ1-2; TCRdb reports TRBD1, a call that lacks DNA to check it against. Germline values: CDR1 DFQATT, CDR2 SNEGSKA (reference sequence). The length of the CDR3 is 15 residues. The CDR3 sequence: CSATRTGLGYYGYTF.

The chain has TRBV28 and TRBJ1-1; TCRdb outputs TRBD1, but without DNA this stays unchecked. This CDR3 region has 14 residues. Germline assignment: CDR1 MDHEN and CDR2 SYDVKM. The CDR3 reads CASRTGGANTEAFF.